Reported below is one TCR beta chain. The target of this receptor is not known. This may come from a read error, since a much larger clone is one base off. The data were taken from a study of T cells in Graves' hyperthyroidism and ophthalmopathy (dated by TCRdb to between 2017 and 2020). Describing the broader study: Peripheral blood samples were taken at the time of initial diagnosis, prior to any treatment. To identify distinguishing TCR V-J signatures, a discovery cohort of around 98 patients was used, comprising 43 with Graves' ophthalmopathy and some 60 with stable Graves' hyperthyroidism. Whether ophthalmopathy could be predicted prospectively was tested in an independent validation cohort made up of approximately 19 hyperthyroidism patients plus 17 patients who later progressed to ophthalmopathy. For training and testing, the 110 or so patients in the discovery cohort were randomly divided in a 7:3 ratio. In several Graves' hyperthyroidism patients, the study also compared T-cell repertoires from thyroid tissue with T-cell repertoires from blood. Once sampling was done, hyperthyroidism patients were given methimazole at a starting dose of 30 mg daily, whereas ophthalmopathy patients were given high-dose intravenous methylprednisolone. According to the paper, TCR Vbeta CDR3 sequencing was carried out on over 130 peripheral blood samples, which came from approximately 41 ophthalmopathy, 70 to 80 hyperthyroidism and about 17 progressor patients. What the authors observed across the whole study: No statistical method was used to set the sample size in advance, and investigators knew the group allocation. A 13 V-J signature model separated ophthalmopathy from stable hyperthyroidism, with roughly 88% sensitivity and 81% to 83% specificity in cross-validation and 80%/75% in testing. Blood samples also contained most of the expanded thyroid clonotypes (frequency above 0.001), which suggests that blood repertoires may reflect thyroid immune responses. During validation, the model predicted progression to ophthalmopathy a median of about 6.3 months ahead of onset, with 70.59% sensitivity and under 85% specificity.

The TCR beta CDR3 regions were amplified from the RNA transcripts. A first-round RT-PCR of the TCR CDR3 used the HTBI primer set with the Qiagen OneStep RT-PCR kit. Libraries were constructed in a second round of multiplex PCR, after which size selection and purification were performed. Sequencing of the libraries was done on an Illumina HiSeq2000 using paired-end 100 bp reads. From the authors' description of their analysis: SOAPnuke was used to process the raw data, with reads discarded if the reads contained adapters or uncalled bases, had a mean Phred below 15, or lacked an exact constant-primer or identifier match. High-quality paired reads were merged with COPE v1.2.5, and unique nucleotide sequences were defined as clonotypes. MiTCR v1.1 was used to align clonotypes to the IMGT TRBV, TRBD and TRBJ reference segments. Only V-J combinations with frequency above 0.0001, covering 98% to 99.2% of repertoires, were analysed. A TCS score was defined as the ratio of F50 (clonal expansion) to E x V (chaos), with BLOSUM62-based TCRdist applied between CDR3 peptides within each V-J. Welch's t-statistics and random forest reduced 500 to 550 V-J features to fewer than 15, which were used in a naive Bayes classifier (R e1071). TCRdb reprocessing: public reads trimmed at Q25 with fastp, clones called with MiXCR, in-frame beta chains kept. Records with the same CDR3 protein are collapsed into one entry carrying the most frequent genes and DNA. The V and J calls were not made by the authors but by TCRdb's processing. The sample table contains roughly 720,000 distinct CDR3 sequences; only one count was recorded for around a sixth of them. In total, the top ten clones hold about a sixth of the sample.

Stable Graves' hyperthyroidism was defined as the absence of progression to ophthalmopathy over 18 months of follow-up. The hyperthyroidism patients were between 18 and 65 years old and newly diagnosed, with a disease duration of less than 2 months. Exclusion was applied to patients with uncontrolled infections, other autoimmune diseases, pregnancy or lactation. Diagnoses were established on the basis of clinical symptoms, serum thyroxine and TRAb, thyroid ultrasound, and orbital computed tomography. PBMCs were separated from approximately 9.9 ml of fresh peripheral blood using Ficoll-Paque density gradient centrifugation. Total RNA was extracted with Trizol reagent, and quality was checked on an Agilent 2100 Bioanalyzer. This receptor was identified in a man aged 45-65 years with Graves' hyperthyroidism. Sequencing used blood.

This receptor carries the CDR3 CASNLHRLAGDLDEQFF. The sequenced DNA: TGTGCCAGCAACTTGCACCGACTAGCGGGAGATTTGGATGAGCAGTTCTTC. The chain is assembled from TRBV7-3 and TRBJ2-1, with 12 central nucleotides matching TRBD2. The germline V gene sets CDR1 to SGHTA and CDR2 to FQGTGA. The germline V and J ends show losses of 7 bases and 8 bases respectively, and no gene match explains 15 bases of the junction. The CDR3 sequence holds 17 residues, the cysteine and phenylalanine included. Only the CDR3 part of the read is kept: 51 bases, read in frame from the first base.